The following is a TCR beta chain sequence with its context. Its antigen specificity is not known. No clone much larger than this one lies a single base away; base qualities are absent. Libraries came from the immunoSEQ multiplex PCR assay. To provide template for TCR sequencing, every sample had RNA extracted and reverse transcribed into cDNA. SuperScript III was used for first-strand cDNA synthesis, primed with a 2:1 mix of oligo-dT and random hexamers. A synthetic immune receptor repertoire was used to gauge amplification bias, and whatever bias remained was removed computationally. The paper's processing steps were these. Raw reads were preprocessed to remove errors, and CDR3 was defined according to IMGT conventions as the region from the conserved cysteine to phenylalanine. Clonality was computed as 1 minus the Shannon entropy, with the entropy normalized by log2 of the number of productive unique TCRs. Scalp TCRbeta sequences were cross-referenced with sorted blood CD4 and CD8 repertoires so that the CD4 or CD8 identity of scalp clones could be inferred. Drawn from immuneACCESS, this table holds only the in-frame rearrangements with V and J called that TCRdb kept. Clones are partly lost; checked studies trace under half to an unresolved V gene and leave the rest unexplained. V and J calls and clone size are those listed in that table; D and trimming were worked out from the DNA. Here the sample has 130,000 to 150,000 clones; roughly 50% occur a single time. Less than 8% of the sample belongs to the ten largest clones.

Lesional scalp punch biopsies and peripheral blood were obtained from alopecia areata patients. PBMCs were separated by density centrifugation and stained for CD3, CD4 and CD8, after which CD4+ and CD8+ T cells were sorted on a FACSAria. The sample originates from a study of CD8+ T cells in alopecia areata (dated by TCRdb to the late 2010s). Background for the entire study: The treated patients took part in an open-label pilot trial in which moderate-to-severe alopecia areata was treated with oral tofacitinib at 5 to 10 mg twice daily. Tofacitinib was given for 6 to 18 months, followed by 6 months of follow-up off drug to assess delayed response and recurrence. To study T cell clonal expansion in alopecia areata, the researchers applied high-throughput TCRbeta sequencing to both the C3H/HeJ mouse model and human patients. Scalp tissue and sorted CD4+ and CD8+ peripheral blood T cells from patchy and totalis/universalis alopecia areata patients and from healthy controls were covered by human TCRbeta sequencing. Biopsies were taken from tofacitinib-treated patients at baseline and at 4 and 24 weeks of treatment, and a later scalp biopsy was taken in several of the tofacitinib-treated patients. Scalp clonality was compared among normal scalp (n=4), patchy alopecia areata scalp (n=8), and alopecia totalis/universalis scalp (n=8). The RNA source kit depended on sample type: the PAXgene miRNA kit for fixed scalp, the miRNeasy kit for PBMCs, and the RNeasy kit for mouse skin. TCRbeta CDR3 regions were amplified by immunoSEQ multiplex PCR using 35 Vbeta forward and 13 Jbeta reverse primers. Results and caveats for the whole study, not just this receptor: Compared with normal scalp, lesional scalp, particularly in alopecia totalis/universalis, had higher clonality and more expanded CD8+ clones, which suggests antigenic drive. Unlike mouse skin, which is dominated by gammadelta T cells, normal human skin has resident alphabeta T cells that are also sequenced, and this complicates analysis of the scalp TCR repertoire. Compared with mice, TCR sequences shared between patients were less clear, possibly partly because of HLA diversity across the patient population.

V is clipped by 0 bases and J by 2 bases, and the sequence between their germline boundaries is 10 bases long. CDR1 MGHRA and CDR2 YSYEKL are derived from the germline V gene. Spanning cysteine to phenylalanine, the CDR3 consists of 15 amino acids. Here the CDR3 DNA is all that survives: 45 bases in frame from base 1. The sequence is built from TRBV4-1 and TRBJ1-2, and TRBD1 may be the D gene, going by 6 matching bases. What was sequenced was CD4+ T cells sorted from blood. The TCR comes from a human donor with alopecia areata. The DNA sequence is given as TGCGCCAGCAGCCAAGATAGGACAGAAAACTATGGCTACACCTTC. This is translated as CASSQDRTENYGYTF.